The subject of this entry is one T cell receptor (beta chain). Its antigen remains unknown. Data came from immunoSEQ multiplex PCR; TCRdb stores just in-frame clones and leaves some out. The table records roughly 57,000 clones, around nine tenths of them present only once. The data derive from a study of early stage breast cancer tumors. Turning to the study itself: Among around 12 ER+/PR+/HER2- tumors, eight were ductal, four lobular.

General study points: Most shared enriched TCRB sequences were commonly generated ones.

This sequence originates from an older person with breast cancer. Sequencing used blood.

DNA of the CDR3: TGTGCCAGCATCTCGGGACATAGAATCCACGAGCAGTACTTC. This codes for CASISGHRIHEQYF. This chain uses TRBV6-4 with TRBJ2-7, with D perhaps matching TRBD1 (6 bases). V was clipped by 7 bases and J by 5 bases, with 18 bases between them. Germline V gene lookup returns CDR1 MRHNA and CDR2 SNTAGT. CDR3 size: 14 residues.